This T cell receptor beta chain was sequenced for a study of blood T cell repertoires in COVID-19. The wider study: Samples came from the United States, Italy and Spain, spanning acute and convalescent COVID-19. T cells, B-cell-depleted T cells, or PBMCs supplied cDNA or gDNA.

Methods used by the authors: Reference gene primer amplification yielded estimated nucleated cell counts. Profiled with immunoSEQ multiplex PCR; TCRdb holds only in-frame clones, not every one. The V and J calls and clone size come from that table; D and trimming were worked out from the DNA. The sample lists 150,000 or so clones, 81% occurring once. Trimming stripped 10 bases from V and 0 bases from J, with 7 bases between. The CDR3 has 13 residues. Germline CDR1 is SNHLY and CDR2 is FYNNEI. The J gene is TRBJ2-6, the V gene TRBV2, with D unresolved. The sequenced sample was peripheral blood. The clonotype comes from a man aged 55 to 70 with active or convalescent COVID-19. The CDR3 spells CAKHFSGANVLTF. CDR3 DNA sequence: TGTGCCAAACATTTCTCTGGGGCCAACGTCCTGACTTTC. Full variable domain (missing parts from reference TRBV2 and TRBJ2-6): EPEVTQTPSHQVTQMGQEVILRCVPISNHLYFYWYRQILGQKVEFLVSFYNNEISEKSEIFDDQFSVERPDGSNFTLKIRSTKLEDSAMYFCAKHFSGANVLTFGAGSRLTVL.